The present entry profiles one T cell receptor beta chain with its context. The CDR3 loop spans 15 amino acids. Trimming stripped 2 bases from V and 0 bases from J, with 8 bases between. Germline loops: CDR1 SGHTA, CDR2 FQGTGA. The sample comes from a study of shared clonotypes between healthy human individuals. Sequencing was performed with immunoSEQ multiplex PCR; in TCRdb, only in-frame clones are kept and a portion is missing. Of about half a million clones listed, 60% to 80% are singletons. The chain recombines TRBV7-3 with TRBJ2-1; the D is unclear. Input material: PBMCs. This sequence was found in a woman aged 40 to 50 in good health. Some clones in this sample may be carry-over from other donors' samples. DNA of the CDR3: TGTGCCAGCAGCTTAGGGTCTGCCTCCTACAATGAGCAGTTCTTC. This translates into CASSLGSASYNEQFF.